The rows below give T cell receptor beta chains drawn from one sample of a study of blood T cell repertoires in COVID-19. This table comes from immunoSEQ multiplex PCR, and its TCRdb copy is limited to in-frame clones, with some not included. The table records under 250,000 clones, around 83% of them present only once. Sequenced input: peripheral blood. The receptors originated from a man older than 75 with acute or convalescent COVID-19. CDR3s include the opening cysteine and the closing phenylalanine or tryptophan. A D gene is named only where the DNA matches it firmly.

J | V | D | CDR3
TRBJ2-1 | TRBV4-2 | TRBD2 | CASSQVGLAGGQANEQFF
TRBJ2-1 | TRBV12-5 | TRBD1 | CASGRADRSNEQFF
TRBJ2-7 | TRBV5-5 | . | CASRRDGIPEQYF
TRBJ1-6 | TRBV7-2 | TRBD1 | CASTTGGIPYSPLHF
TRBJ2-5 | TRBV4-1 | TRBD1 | CASSQDWTRTGMEETQYF
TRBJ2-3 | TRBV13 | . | CASSPKTVYGSHYDTQYF
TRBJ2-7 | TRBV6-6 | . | CASREGQRLLSYEQYF
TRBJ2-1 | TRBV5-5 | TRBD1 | CASSSTGGGYNEQFF
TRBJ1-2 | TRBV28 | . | CASSLGQYYGYTF
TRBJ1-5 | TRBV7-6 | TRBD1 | CASSADRVPNQPQHF
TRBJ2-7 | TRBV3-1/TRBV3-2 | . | CASSQVPGTPYEQYF
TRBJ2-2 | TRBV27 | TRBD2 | CASSLSRTSGGLIF